A selection of T cell receptor beta chains follows, all from one sample in a study of response to subunit inactivated influenza vaccine. TCRdb analysed the RT-PCR reads with MiXCR anew, one entry per CDR3 protein. The data show approximately 700,000 distinct CDR3 sequences, roughly 14% seen once. The source was PBMCs from blood, collected 14 days before vaccination. Every receptor here comes from a man in his fifties or sixties who received an inactivated influenza vaccine. Each CDR3 is given with its conserved first and last residue. D genes are given only for firm matches. Size is omitted from some rows. Given values are once, few, many or a class for expanded clones.

TRBJ2-2	13	NA	NA	TRBV20-1	CSASPGSGVELFF	TGCAGTGCCAGTCCAGGAAGTGGGGTGGAGCTGTTTTTT
TRBJ2-5	14	NA	NA	TRBV7-9	CASSLSHAAETQYF	TGTGCCAGCAGCTTAAGTCACGCCGCGGAGACCCAGTACTTC
TRBJ2-1	15	many	NA	TRBV6-1	CASSKGPNSYNEQFF	TGTGCCAGCAGCAAAGGACCCAATTCCTACAATGAGCAGTTCTTC
TRBJ2-7	13	few	NA	TRBV12-3/TRBV12-4	CASSPWGGYEQYF	TGTGCCAGCAGCCCATGGGGAGGCTACGAGCAGTACTTC
TRBJ2-7	13	many	TRBD2	TRBV7-2	CASSFTRGDEQYF	TGTGCCAGCAGCTTTACGCGGGGGGACGAGCAGTACTTC
TRBJ2-1	17	many	NA	TRBV5-1	CASSGGSGLSSYNEQFF	TGCGCCAGCAGCGGCGGGTCGGGACTTAGCTCCTACAATGAGCAGTTCTTC
TRBJ2-5	14	few	NA	TRBV7-6	CASSPRGGWETQYF	TGTGCCAGCAGCCCCCGAGGGGGTTGGGAGACCCAGTACTTC
TRBJ2-1	15	few	TRBD2	TRBV12-3/TRBV12-4	CASTNPSGPYNEQFF	TGTGCCAGCACCAATCCTAGCGGGCCATACAATGAGCAGTTCTTC
TRBJ1-2	13	NA	NA	TRBV25-1	CASRAPNRGGYTF	TGTGCCAGCAGGGCCCCTAATCGAGGTGGCTACACCTTC
TRBJ2-6	18	NA	TRBD1	TRBV4-3	CASSLQTGSTSGANVLTF	TGCGCCAGCAGCCTCCAGACAGGGAGTACATCTGGGGCCAACGTCCTGACTTTC
TRBJ2-3	15	NA	TRBD2	TRBV2	CASSEASGGGDTQYF	TGTGCCAGCAGTGAAGCTAGCGGGGGAGGGGATACGCAGTATTTT
TRBJ1-2	15	few	TRBD1	TRBV9	CASSVGGQGAGGYTF	TGTGCCAGCAGCGTCGGAGGACAGGGGGCTGGTGGCTACACCTTC
TRBJ2-7	12	NA	NA	TRBV10-3	CAIMGESYEQYF	TGTGCCATCATGGGCGAATCCTACGAGCAGTACTTC
TRBJ1-1	13	NA	NA	TRBV3-1	CASSLDRLTEAFF	TGTGCCAGCAGCCTCGACAGGCTCACTGAAGCTTTCTTT
TRBJ1-3	14	NA	TRBD1	TRBV4-2	CASSQVGQGATIYF	TGTGCCAGCAGCCAAGTTGGACAGGGAGCAACCATATATTTT
TRBJ1-2	14	NA	NA	TRBV12-3/TRBV12-4	CASSGTRGFYGYTF	TGTGCCAGCAGTGGGACAAGGGGGTTCTATGGCTACACCTTC
TRBJ2-1	18	many	NA	TRBV5-6	CASSLVPGGPEEGNEQFF	TGTGCCAGCAGCTTGGTACCCGGGGGGCCCGAAGAAGGGAATGAGCAGTTCTTC
TRBJ2-7	12	NA	TRBD2	TRBV7-9	CASSLEAGGLYF	TGTGCCAGCAGCTTAGAAGCGGGAGGGCTGTACTTC
TRBJ2-2	12	NA	NA	TRBV6-2/TRBV6-3	CASSYMGGELFF	TGTGCCAGCAGTTATATGGGCGGAGAGCTGTTTTTT
TRBJ2-2	13	few	TRBD1	TRBV29-1	CSVRTGYTGELFF	TGCAGCGTCCGGACAGGGTACACCGGGGAGCTGTTTTTT
TRBJ2-3	14	NA	NA	TRBV5-1	CASSLGYNTDTQYF	TGCGCCAGCAGCTTGGGGTACAACACAGATACGCAGTATTTT
TRBJ2-1	15	few	NA	TRBV5-1	CASSLEGARYNEQFF	TGCGCCAGCAGCTTGGAGGGAGCGAGATACAATGAGCAGTTCTTC
TRBJ2-2	17	many	NA	TRBV5-1	CASTTRSLGGNTGELFF	TGCGCCAGCACAACTCGATCTCTTGGGGGGAACACCGGGGAGCTGTTTTTT
TRBJ2-7	14	few	TRBD1	TRBV18	CASSPRDRGSEQYF	TGTGCCAGCTCCCCCCGGGACAGGGGATCCGAGCAGTACTTC
TRBJ2-1	17	NA	TRBD2	TRBV12-3/TRBV12-4	CASSLAGGLAVYNEQFF	TGTGCCAGCAGTTTAGCTGGAGGACTAGCGGTCTACAATGAGCAGTTCTTC
TRBJ2-1	14	NA	TRBD2	TRBV4-2	CASSLLYLAGKQFF	TGTGCCAGCAGCCTTCTATATCTAGCGGGAAAGCAGTTCTTC
TRBJ2-5	13	few	TRBD1	TRBV20-1	CSARPQGRETQYF	TGCAGTGCTAGACCACAGGGGCGAGAGACCCAGTACTTC
TRBJ1-5	15	few	NA	TRBV6-5	CASSYSTGPYQPQHF	TGTGCCAGCAGTTACTCCACAGGGCCGTATCAGCCCCAGCATTTT
TRBJ2-3	14	NA	NA	TRBV4-3	CASSHGRDTDTQYF	TGCGCCAGCAGCCATGGGCGGGACACAGATACGCAGTATTTT
TRBJ1-5	14	NA	NA	TRBV12-3/TRBV12-4	CASTLTPGGQPQHF	TGTGCCAGCACCCTGACCCCGGGGGGCCAGCCCCAGCATTTT
TRBJ1-1	13	few	NA	TRBV6-2/TRBV6-3	CASSYGRRTEAFF	TGTGCCAGCAGTTACGGGAGGCGGACTGAAGCTTTCTTT
TRBJ1-6	14	few	NA	TRBV6-1	CASSGRGYNSPLHF	TGTGCCAGCAGTGGGCGCGGCTATAATTCACCCCTCCACTTT
TRBJ1-6	13	NA	NA	TRBV11-2	CASSPGMGSPLHF	TGTGCCAGCAGCCCGGGGATGGGGTCACCCCTCCACTTT
TRBJ2-7	11	many	NA	TRBV29-1	CSVRTAYEQYF	TGCAGCGTTCGAACAGCCTACGAGCAGTACTTC
TRBJ2-1	12	NA	NA	TRBV7-2	CASRNRDSEQFF	TGTGCCAGCAGGAACAGGGACTCGGAGCAGTTCTTC
TRBJ1-2	12	few	TRBD1	TRBV20-1	CSARAGGDGYTF	TGCAGTGCTAGAGCAGGGGGCGATGGCTACACCTTC
TRBJ1-6	17	few	NA	TRBV5-1	CASSLRAGGPSNSPLHF	TGCGCCAGCAGCTTGAGGGCCGGCGGACCTTCCAATTCACCCCTCCACTTT
TRBJ2-2	16	NA	NA	TRBV12-3/TRBV12-4	CASSDDFSSRPGELFF	TGTGCCAGCAGTGACGACTTCTCAAGTCGTCCCGGGGAGCTGTTTTTT
TRBJ2-7	15	few	NA	TRBV5-1	CASSYPTGRSYEQYF	TGCGCCAGCAGCTACCCGACAGGCCGCTCCTACGAGCAGTACTTC
TRBJ2-1	17	NA	NA	TRBV7-2	CASSLRIFTAEYNEQFF	TGTGCCAGCAGCCTCCGGATTTTTACTGCCGAATACAATGAGCAGTTCTTC
TRBJ2-7	14	few	TRBD1	TRBV29-1	CSVSPGTGGNEQYF	TGCAGCGTCTCTCCCGGGACAGGGGGCAACGAGCAGTACTTC
TRBJ2-7	15	few	NA	TRBV30	CAWSVGPGQSYEQYF	TGTGCCTGGAGTGTAGGGCCAGGACAGTCTTACGAGCAGTACTTC
TRBJ2-5	15	NA	NA	TRBV6-2/TRBV6-3	CASSFAGTLQETQYF	TGTGCCAGCAGTTTCGCCGGGACGCTACAAGAGACCCAGTACTTC
TRBJ2-1	16	many	NA	TRBV7-2	CASSFDFMSSYNEQFF	TGTGCCAGCAGCTTTGACTTCATGAGCTCCTACAATGAGCAGTTCTTC
TRBJ2-1	13	many	TRBD1	TRBV29-1	CSVRQGTYNEQFF	TGCAGCGTTCGACAGGGAACCTACAATGAGCAGTTCTTC